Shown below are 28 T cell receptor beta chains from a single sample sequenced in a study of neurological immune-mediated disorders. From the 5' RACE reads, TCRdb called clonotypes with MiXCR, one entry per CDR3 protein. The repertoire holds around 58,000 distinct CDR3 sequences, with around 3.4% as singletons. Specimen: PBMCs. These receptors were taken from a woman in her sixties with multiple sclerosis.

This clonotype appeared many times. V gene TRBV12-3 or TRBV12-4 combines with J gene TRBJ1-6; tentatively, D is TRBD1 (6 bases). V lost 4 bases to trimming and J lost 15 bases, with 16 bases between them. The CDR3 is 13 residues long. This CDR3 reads CASSSSSGENLHF. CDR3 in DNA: TGTGCCAGCAGTTCGTCATCAGGGGAAAACCTCCACTTT.

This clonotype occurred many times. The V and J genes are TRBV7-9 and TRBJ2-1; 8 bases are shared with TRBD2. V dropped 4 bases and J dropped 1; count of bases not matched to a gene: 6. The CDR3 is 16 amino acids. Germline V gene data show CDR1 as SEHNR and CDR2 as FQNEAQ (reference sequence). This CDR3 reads CASSSFSGKSYNEQFF. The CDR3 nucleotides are TGTGCCAGCAGCTCCTTTAGCGGGAAGTCCTACAATGAGCAGTTCTTC.

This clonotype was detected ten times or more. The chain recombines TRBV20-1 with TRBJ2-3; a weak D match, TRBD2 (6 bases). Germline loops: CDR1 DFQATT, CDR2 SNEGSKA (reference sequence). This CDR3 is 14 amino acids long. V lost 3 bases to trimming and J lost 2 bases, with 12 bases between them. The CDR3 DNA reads TGCAGTGCTAGGAGGGCGGGGTACACAGATACGCAGTATTTT. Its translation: CSARRAGYTDTQYF.

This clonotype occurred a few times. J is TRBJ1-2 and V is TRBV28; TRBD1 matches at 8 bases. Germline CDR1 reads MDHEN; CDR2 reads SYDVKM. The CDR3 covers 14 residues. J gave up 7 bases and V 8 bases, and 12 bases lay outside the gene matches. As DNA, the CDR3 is TGTGCCAGCCGAATACCTGCAGGGGGCGGTGGCTACACCTTC. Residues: CASRIPAGGGGYTF.

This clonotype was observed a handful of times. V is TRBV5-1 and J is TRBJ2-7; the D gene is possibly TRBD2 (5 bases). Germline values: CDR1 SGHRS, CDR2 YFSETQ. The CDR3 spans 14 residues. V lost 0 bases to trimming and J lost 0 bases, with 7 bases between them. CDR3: CASSLASGSYEQYF. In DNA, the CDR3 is TGCGCCAGCAGCTTGGCGAGCGGCTCCTACGAGCAGTACTTC.

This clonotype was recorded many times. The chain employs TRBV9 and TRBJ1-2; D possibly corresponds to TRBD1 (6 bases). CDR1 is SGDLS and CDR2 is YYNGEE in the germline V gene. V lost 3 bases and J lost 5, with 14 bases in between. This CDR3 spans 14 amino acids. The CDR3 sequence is CASSAQATGYGYTF. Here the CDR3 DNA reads TGTGCCAGCAGCGCACAGGCCACAGGGTATGGCTACACCTTC.

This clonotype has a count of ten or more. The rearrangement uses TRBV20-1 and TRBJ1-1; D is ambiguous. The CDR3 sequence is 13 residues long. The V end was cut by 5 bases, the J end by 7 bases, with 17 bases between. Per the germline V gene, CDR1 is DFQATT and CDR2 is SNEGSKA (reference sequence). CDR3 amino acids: CSAGVGFLSEAFF. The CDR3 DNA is TGCAGTGCTGGAGTGGGGTTTCTGAGTGAAGCTTTCTTT.

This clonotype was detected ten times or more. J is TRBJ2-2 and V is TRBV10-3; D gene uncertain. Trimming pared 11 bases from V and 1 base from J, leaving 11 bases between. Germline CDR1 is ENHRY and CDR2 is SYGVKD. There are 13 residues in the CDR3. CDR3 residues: CAVAPQNTGELFF. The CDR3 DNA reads TGTGCCGTCGCTCCCCAGAACACCGGGGAGCTGTTTTTT.

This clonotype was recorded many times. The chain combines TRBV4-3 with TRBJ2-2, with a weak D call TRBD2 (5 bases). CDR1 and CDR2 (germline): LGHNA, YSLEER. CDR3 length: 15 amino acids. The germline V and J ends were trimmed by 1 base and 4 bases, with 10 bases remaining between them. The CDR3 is CASSQAPGITGELFF. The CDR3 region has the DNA TGCGCCAGCAGCCAAGCACCGGGGATCACCGGGGAGCTGTTTTTT.

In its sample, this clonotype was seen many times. This CDR3 is CASSPPIGGRFGTQYF. In DNA form, the CDR3 reads TGTGCCAGCTCACCACCGATTGGCGGGAGATTCGGTACGCAGTATTTT. The chain combines TRBV18 with TRBJ2-3, with 7 bases fitting TRBD2. V lost 0 bases to trimming and J lost 8 bases; unmatched junction nucleotides: 11. Germline lookup yields CDR1 KGHSH and CDR2 LQKENI. This CDR3 region has 16 residues.

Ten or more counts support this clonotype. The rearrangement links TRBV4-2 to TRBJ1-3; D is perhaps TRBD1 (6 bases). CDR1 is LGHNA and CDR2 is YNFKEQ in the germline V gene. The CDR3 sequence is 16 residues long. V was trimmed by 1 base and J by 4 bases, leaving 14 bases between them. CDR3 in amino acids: CASSQGAAGAGNTIYF. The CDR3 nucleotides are TGTGCCAGCAGCCAAGGAGCGGCAGGGGCGGGAAACACCATATATTTT.

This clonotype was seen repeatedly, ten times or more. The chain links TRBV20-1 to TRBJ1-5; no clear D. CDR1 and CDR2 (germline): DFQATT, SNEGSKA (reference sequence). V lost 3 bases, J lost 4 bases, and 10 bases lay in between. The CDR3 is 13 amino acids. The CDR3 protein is CSAREQQNQPQHF. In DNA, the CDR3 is TGCAGTGCTAGGGAACAGCAGAATCAGCCCCAGCATTTT.

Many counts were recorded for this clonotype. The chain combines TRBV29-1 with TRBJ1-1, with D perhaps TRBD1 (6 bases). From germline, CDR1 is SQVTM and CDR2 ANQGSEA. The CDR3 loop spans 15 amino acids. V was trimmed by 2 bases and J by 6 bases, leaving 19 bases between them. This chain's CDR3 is CSVERGTKRGSEAFF. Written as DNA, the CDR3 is TGCAGCGTTGAACGGGGGACAAAGAGGGGTTCTGAAGCTTTCTTT.

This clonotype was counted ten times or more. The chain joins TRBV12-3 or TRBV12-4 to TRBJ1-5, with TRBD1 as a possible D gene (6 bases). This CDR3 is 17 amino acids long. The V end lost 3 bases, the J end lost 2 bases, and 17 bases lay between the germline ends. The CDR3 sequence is CASSFIQGISRNQPQHF. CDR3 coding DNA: TGTGCCAGCAGTTTTATCCAGGGGATTTCGCGCAATCAGCCCCAGCATTTT.

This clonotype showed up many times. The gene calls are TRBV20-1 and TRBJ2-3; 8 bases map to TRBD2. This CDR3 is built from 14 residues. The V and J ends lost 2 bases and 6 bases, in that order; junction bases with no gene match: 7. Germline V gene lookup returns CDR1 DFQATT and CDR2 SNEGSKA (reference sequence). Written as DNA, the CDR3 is TGCAGTGCTAGACCGGGTAGCGGGGCTGATACGCAGTATTTT. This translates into CSARPGSGADTQYF.

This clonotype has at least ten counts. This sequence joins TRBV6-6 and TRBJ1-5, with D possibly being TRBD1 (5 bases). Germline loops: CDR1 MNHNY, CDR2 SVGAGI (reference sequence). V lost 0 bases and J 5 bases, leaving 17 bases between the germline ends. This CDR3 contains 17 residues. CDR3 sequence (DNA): TGTGCCAGCAGTTACTCACCTTGGCGCAGGGTTGATCAGCCCCAGCATTTT. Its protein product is CASSYSPWRRVDQPQHF.

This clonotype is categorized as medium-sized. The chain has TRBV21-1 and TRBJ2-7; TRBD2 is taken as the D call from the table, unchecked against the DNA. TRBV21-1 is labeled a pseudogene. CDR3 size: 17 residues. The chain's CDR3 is CASSKGSPLAESYEQYF. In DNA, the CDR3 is TGTGCCAGCAGCAAAGGTTCCCCTCTAGCGGAATCCTACGAGCAGTACTTC.

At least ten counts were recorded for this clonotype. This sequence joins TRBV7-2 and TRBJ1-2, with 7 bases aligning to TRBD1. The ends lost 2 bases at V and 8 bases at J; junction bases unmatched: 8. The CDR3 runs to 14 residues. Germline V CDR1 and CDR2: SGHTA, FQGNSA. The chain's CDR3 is CASSLRQGERGYTF. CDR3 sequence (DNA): TGTGCCAGCAGCTTACGACAGGGCGAGCGGGGCTACACCTTC.

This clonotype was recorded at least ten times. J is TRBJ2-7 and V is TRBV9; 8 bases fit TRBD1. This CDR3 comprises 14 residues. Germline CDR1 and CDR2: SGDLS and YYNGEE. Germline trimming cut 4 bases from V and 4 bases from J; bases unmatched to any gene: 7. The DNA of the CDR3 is TGTGCCAGCAGCCGGACAGGGATCCCTTACGAGCAGTACTTC. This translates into CASSRTGIPYEQYF. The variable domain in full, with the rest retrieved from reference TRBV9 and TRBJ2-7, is DSGVTQTPKHLITATGQRVTLRCSPRSGDLSVYWYQQSLDQGLQFLIQYYNGEERAKGNILERFSAQQFPDLHSELNLSSLELGDSALYFCASSRTGIPYEQYFGPGTRLTVT.

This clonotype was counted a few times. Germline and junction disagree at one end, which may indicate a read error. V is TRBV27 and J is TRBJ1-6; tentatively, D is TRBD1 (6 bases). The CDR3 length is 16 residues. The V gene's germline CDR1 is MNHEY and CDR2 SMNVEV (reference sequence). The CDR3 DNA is TGTGCCAGCAGTTTAACAGGGAAAGGGGGGAATTCAACCCTCAACTTT. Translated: CASSLTGKGGNSTLNF.

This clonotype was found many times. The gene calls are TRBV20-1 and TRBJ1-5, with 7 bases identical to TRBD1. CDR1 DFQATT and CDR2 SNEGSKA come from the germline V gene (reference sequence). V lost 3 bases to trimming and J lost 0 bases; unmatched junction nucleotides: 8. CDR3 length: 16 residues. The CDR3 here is CSASYSGQYSNQPQHF. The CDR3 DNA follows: TGCAGTGCTAGCTATTCGGGACAGTATAGCAATCAGCCCCAGCATTTT.

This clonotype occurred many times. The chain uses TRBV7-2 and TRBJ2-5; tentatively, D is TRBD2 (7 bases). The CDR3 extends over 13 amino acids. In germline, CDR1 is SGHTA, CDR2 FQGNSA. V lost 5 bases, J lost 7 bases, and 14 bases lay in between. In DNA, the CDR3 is TGTGCCAGCAGCCCAGGGGAGGGGCGGACCCAGTACTTC. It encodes CASSPGEGRTQYF.

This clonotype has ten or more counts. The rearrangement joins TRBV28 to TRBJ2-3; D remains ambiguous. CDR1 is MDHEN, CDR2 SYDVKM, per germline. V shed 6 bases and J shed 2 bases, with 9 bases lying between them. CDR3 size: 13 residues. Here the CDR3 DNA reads TGTGCCAGCAGACCGGTATTCACAGATACGCAGTATTTT. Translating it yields CASRPVFTDTQYF.

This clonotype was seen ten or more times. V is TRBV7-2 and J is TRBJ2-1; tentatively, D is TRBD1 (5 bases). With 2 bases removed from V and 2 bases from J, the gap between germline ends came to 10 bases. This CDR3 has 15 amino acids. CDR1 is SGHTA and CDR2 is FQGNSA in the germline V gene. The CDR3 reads CASSLRQRAYNEQFF. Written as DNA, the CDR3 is TGTGCCAGCAGCTTACGACAGCGCGCCTACAATGAGCAGTTCTTC.

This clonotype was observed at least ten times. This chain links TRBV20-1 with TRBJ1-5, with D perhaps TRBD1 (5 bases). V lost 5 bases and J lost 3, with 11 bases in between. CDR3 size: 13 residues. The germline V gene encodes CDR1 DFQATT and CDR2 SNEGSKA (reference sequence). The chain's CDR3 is CSAESTDNQPQHF. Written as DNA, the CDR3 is TGCAGTGCTGAATCGACAGACAATCAGCCCCAGCATTTT.

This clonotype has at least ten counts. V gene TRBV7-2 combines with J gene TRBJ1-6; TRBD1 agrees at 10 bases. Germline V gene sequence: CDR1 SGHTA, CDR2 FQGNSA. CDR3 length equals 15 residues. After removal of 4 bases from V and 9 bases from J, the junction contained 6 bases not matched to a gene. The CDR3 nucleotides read TGTGCCAGCAGCTACATACGGGACAGGGGTTCACCCCTCCACTTT. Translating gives CASSYIRDRGSPLHF.

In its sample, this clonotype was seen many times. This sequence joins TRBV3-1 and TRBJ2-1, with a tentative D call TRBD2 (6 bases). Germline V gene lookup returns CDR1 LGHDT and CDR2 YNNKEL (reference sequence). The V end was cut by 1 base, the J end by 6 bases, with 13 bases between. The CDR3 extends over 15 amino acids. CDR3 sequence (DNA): TGTGCCAGCAGCCAAGCGGGAGCGTCTTTCAATGAGCAGTTCTTC. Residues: CASSQAGASFNEQFF.

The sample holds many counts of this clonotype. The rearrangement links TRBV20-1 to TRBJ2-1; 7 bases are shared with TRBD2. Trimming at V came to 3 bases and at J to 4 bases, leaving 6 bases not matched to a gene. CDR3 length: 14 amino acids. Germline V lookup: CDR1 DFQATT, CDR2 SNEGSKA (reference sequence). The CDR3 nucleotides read TGCAGTGCTAGGGTTAGCGGGCATTACAATGAGCAGTTCTTC. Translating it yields CSARVSGHYNEQFF.